These 22 T cell receptor beta chains came from one sample sequenced in a study of response to subunit inactivated influenza vaccine. TCRdb recomputed calls from the RT-PCR reads with MiXCR, one row per CDR3 protein. The sample carries 500,000 to 750,000 distinct CDR3 sequences, 12% to 15% recorded once. The sample was PBMCs from blood, taken approximately 13 days after vaccination. These receptors were taken from a man aged 50 or older who received an inactivated influenza vaccine.

This clonotype was picked up many times. The chain has TRBV12-3 or TRBV12-4 and TRBJ2-7, with D unresolved. The germline V and J ends were trimmed by 5 bases and 3 bases, with 11 bases remaining between them. The CDR3 sequence is 13 residues long. CDR3 sequence: CASSLRQVYEQYF. The DNA for the CDR3 is TGTGCCAGCAGTCTAAGACAAGTCTACGAGCAGTACTTC.

The chain links TRBV20-1 to TRBJ1-1; TRBD1 aligns across 11 bases. Germline V CDR1 and CDR2: DFQATT, SNEGSKA (reference sequence). The CDR3 extends over 13 amino acids. Trimming removed 5 bases from V and 1 base from J; junction bases left unmatched: 0. CDR3 residues: CSAGTGGNTEAFF. The CDR3 DNA follows: TGCAGTGCTGGGACAGGGGGGAACACTGAAGCTTTCTTT.

This chain links TRBV28 with TRBJ1-5; D unresolved. The CDR3 contains 13 residues. The V end lost 5 bases, the J end lost 13 bases, and 18 bases lay between the germline ends. Germline CDR1 is MDHEN and CDR2 is SYDVKM. The CDR3 sequence is CASSLGPYRVQHF. The CDR3 bases are TGTGCCAGCAGTCTAGGACCCTATCGGGTGCAGCATTTT.

V gene TRBV14 combines with J gene TRBJ2-1; D ambiguous. The CDR3 has 17 residues. Germline assignment: CDR1 SGHDN and CDR2 FVKESK. The ends were cut back, 4 bases at V and 3 bases at J, with 19 bases in the middle. The CDR3 sequence: CASSRRAASGVYNEQFF. The DNA for the CDR3 is TGTGCCAGCAGCCGCCGAGCCGCCTCCGGAGTCTACAATGAGCAGTTCTTC.

This clonotype has only a few counts. The chain joins TRBV18 to TRBJ2-1; D remains unclear. Per the germline V gene, CDR1 is KGHSH and CDR2 is LQKENI. The CDR3 has 14 amino acids. The V end was cut by 4 bases, the J end by 4 bases, with 11 bases between. CDR3 sequence: CASSLYPLYNEQFF. DNA for the CDR3: TGTGCCAGCTCACTTTACCCCTTATACAATGAGCAGTTCTTC.

This clonotype was observed many times. The gene calls are TRBV4-3 and TRBJ1-2; the D gene is possibly TRBD1 (6 bases). The germline V gene encodes CDR1 LGHNA and CDR2 YSLEER. Trimming cost V 0 bases and J 0 bases, with 14 bases left between them. There are 17 residues in the CDR3. The CDR3 sequence: CASSQDLSQGSNYGYTF. The CDR3 DNA follows: TGCGCCAGCAGCCAAGACCTAAGCCAGGGGTCTAACTATGGCTACACCTTC.

The chain recombines TRBV6-5 with TRBJ2-7, with 9 bases aligning to TRBD1. With V trimmed by 2 bases and J by 3 bases, 14 bases remained unmatched. CDR3 length: 18 residues. The germline V gene has CDR1 MNHEY and CDR2 SVGAGI. CDR3 in amino acids: CASSYALPGQGFVYEQYF. The CDR3 nucleotides are TGTGCCAGCAGTTACGCACTCCCGGGACAGGGTTTTGTCTACGAGCAGTACTTC.

V and J are TRBV27 and TRBJ2-5, with a possible D match to TRBD1 (6 bases). The CDR3 covers 13 residues. CDR1 and CDR2 from the germline V gene are MNHEY and SMNVEV (reference sequence). The germline V and J ends were trimmed by 7 bases and 5 bases, with 14 bases remaining between them. This CDR3 is CASTPRGSETQYF. As DNA, the CDR3 is TGTGCCAGCACTCCCAGGGGTTCCGAGACCCAGTACTTC.

This clonotype was counted between two and nine times. The chain carries TRBV6-5 and TRBJ2-5, with D possibly matching TRBD2 (5 bases). Germline V gene sequence: CDR1 MNHEY, CDR2 SVGAGI. The germline V and J ends were trimmed by 0 bases and 4 bases, with 18 bases remaining between them. The CDR3 has 17 residues. CDR3 protein: CASSYSLARGLRETQYF. The CDR3, as DNA: TGTGCCAGCAGTTACTCGCTAGCCCGGGGTCTTCGAGAGACCCAGTACTTC.

The V and J genes are TRBV14 and TRBJ2-3; 8 positions match TRBD1. The length of the CDR3 is 16 residues. Germline values: CDR1 SGHDN, CDR2 FVKESK. V trimming: 4 bases; J trimming: 2 bases; junction bases outside the gene matches: 8. CDR3 residues: CASSPRDRQITDTQYF. The CDR3 nucleotides are TGTGCCAGCAGCCCGCGGGACAGGCAAATCACAGATACGCAGTATTTT. Filled out from reference TRBV14 and TRBJ2-3, the complete variable domain reads EAGVTQFPSHSVIEKGQTVTLRCDPISGHDNLYWYRRVMGKEIKFLLHFVKESKQDESGMPNNRFLAERTGGTYSTLKVQPAELEDSGVYFCASSPRDRQITDTQYFGPGTRLTVL.

Worth noting for this clonotype: Germline is not matched at one junction end, which may reflect a read error. This chain links TRBV7-7 with TRBJ2-2; tentatively, D is TRBD1 or TRBD2 (5 bases each). The CDR3 covers 15 residues. CDR1 and CDR2 from the germline V gene are SSHAT and FNYEAQ (reference sequence). This CDR3 reads CASSQGRANTGELFF. The CDR3 region has the DNA TGTGCTAGCAGCCAGGGACGGGCGAACACCGGGGAGCTGTTTTTT.

The chain carries TRBV11-2 and TRBJ2-1, with D hard to call. Germline loops: CDR1 SGHAT, CDR2 FQNNGV. This CDR3 is built from 14 residues. V was pared by 3 bases and J by 7 bases, with 13 bases between. CDR3 in amino acids: CASSFTKLANEQFF. The CDR3 bases are TGTGCCAGCAGCTTTACTAAGCTGGCAAATGAGCAGTTCTTC.

The genes are TRBV7-9 and TRBJ2-3, with TRBD2 matching over 14 bases. There are 16 residues in the CDR3. Germline loops: CDR1 SEHNR, CDR2 FQNEAQ (reference sequence). The V gene end was trimmed by 5 bases and the J gene end by 8 bases; junction bases not matched to a gene: 9. CDR3 sequence reads: CASSDAGTSGRATQYF. The CDR3 DNA follows: TGTGCCAGCAGCGACGCCGGGACTAGCGGGAGAGCTACGCAGTATTTT.

The genes are TRBV6-4 and TRBJ1-2, with D perhaps matching TRBD1 (5 bases). V was clipped by 7 bases and J by 4 bases, with 16 bases between them. This CDR3 is 14 amino acids long. Looked up from germline, CDR1 is MRHNA and CDR2 is SNTAGT. This chain's CDR3 is CASTPEAGSYGYTF. DNA for the CDR3: TGTGCCAGCACCCCCGAGGCAGGGAGCTATGGCTACACCTTC.

The chain joins TRBV7-9 to TRBJ2-6; possibly TRBD2 for D (5 bases). Deletions cut 8 bases from V and 0 bases from J, with 5 bases between. The CDR3 spans 13 residues. Germline values: CDR1 SEHNR, CDR2 FQNEAQ (reference sequence). This chain's CDR3 is CASGSSGANVLTF. DNA of the CDR3: TGTGCCAGCGGGAGCTCTGGGGCCAACGTCCTGACTTTC. Looking up the rest from reference TRBV7-9 and TRBJ2-6 gives the full variable domain: DTGVSQNPRHKITKRGQNVTFRCDPISEHNRLYWYRQTLGQGPEFLTYFQNEAQLEKSRLLSDRFSAERPKGSFSTLEIQRTEQGDSAMYLCASGSSGANVLTFGAGSRLTVL.

This clonotype has just a few counts. The V and J genes are TRBV12-3 or TRBV12-4 and TRBJ1-4, with 9 bases identical to TRBD1. J lost 7 bases, V lost 5 bases, and 8 bases had no gene match. The CDR3 spans 15 residues. The CDR3 region is CASSNQQGAFEKLFF. CDR3 in DNA: TGTGCCAGCAGTAACCAACAGGGGGCGTTTGAAAAACTGTTTTTT.

The V call is TRBV14, the J call TRBJ1-2, with D possibly TRBD1 on 5 matching bases. V lost 4 bases and J 8 bases, leaving 14 bases between the germline ends. The CDR3 loop spans 13 amino acids. Germline-derived CDR1 and CDR2 are SGHDN and FVKESK. CDR3 residues: CASSLRDGRGYTF. Here the CDR3 DNA reads TGTGCCAGCAGCCTCCGGGACGGAAGGGGCTACACCTTC.

This clonotype has a count of ten or more. J is TRBJ1-1 and V is TRBV4-3; D remains ambiguous. V dropped 3 bases and J dropped 4 bases, with 18 bases sitting between them. This CDR3 spans 16 amino acids. Per the germline V gene, CDR1 is LGHNA and CDR2 is YSLEER. The CDR3 protein is CASSQIMGPRATEAFF. CDR3 coding DNA: TGCGCCAGCAGCCAGATCATGGGCCCTCGGGCCACTGAAGCTTTCTTT.

This clonotype was seen more than once but under ten times. This chain uses TRBV29-1 with TRBJ2-3; TRBD2 agrees at 8 bases. The junction had 1 base not matched to a gene; V was cut back by 1 base and J by 4 bases. The CDR3 loop spans 13 amino acids. Per germline, CDR1 SQVTM and CDR2 ANQGSEA. The CDR3 loop reads CSVEAGGPDTQYF. CDR3 DNA sequence: TGCAGCGTTGAAGCGGGAGGGCCAGATACGCAGTATTTT.

V gene TRBV2 combines with J gene TRBJ2-1, with 10 bases identical to TRBD2. In germline, CDR1 is SNHLY, CDR2 FYNNEI. The CDR3 spans 15 residues. The trim removed 4 bases at V and 5 bases at J, leaving 5 bases unmatched. CDR3 sequence (DNA): TGTGCCAGCAGTGTGGCTCTAGCGGGGGACAATGAGCAGTTCTTC. Residues: CASSVALAGDNEQFF.

The chain carries TRBV9 and TRBJ2-2; TRBD1 matches 12 bases. The CDR3 loop spans 16 amino acids. V dropped 2 bases and J dropped 7; count of bases not matched to a gene: 6. Per germline, CDR1 SGDLS and CDR2 YYNGEE. CDR3 region: CASSVRDRGLGGELFF. CDR3 coding DNA: TGTGCCAGCAGCGTGAGGGACAGGGGGCTTGGCGGGGAGCTGTTTTTT.

This clonotype was seen repeatedly, ten times or more. CDR3 sequence (DNA): TGTGCCAGCAGCTTAGGGGCGGCAGATACGCAGTATTTT. Its protein is CASSLGAADTQYF. The J gene is TRBJ2-3, the V gene TRBV7-3; maybe TRBD1 (5 bases). CDR3 size: 13 residues. Trimming removed 2 bases from V and 4 bases from J, with 7 bases in between. The germline V gene has CDR1 SGHTA and CDR2 FQGTGA. The variable domain in full, with the rest retrieved from reference TRBV7-3 and TRBJ2-3, is GAGVSQTPSNKVTEKGKYVELRCDPISGHTALYWYRQSLGQGPEFLIYFQGTGAADDSGLPNDRFFAVRPEGSVSTLKIQRTERGDSAVYLCASSLGAADTQYFGPGTRLTVL.